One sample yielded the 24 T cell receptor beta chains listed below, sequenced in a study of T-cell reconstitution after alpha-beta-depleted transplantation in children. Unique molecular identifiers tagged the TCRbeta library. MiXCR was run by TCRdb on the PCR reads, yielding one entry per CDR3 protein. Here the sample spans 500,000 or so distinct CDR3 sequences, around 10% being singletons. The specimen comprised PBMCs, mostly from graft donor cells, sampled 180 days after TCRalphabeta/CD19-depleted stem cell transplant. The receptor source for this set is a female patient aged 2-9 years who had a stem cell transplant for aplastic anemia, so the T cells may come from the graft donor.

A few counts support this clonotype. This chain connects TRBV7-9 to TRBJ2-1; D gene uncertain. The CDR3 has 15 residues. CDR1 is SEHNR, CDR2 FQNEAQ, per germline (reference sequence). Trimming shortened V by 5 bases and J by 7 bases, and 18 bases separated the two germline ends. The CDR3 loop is CASSIDLTAPNEQFF. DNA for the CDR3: TGTGCCAGCAGCATAGACCTCACAGCTCCTAATGAGCAGTTCTTC. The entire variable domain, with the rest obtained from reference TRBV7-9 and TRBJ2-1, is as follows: DTGVSQNPRHKITKRGQNVTFRCDPISEHNRLYWYRQTLGQGPEFLTYFQNEAQLEKSRLLSDRFSAERPKGSFSTLEIQRTEQGDSAMYLCASSIDLTAPNEQFFGPGTRLTVL.

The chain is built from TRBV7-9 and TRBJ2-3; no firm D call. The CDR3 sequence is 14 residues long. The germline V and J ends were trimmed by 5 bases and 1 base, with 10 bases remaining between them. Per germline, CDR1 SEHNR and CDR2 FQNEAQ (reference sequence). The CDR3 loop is CASSLMQGTDTQYF. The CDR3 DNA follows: TGTGCCAGCAGCCTGATGCAGGGCACAGATACGCAGTATTTT.

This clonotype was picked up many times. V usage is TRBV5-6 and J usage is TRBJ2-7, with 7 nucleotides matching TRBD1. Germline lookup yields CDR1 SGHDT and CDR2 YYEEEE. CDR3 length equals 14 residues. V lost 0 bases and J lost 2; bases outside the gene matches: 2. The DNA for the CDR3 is TGTGCCAGCAGCTTGGTCCAGGGGGCCTACGAGCAGTACGTC. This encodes CASSLVQGAYEQYV.

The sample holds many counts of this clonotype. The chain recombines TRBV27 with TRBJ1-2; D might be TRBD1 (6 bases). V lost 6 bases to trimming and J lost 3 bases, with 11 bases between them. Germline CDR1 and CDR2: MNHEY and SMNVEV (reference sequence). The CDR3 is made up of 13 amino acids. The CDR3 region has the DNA TGTGCCAGCAGCCTGACAGGCTACTATGGCTACACCTTC. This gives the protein CASSLTGYYGYTF.

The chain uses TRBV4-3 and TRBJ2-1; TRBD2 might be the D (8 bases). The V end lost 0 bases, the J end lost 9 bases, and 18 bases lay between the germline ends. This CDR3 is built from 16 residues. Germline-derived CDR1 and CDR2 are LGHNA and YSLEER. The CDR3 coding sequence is TGCGCCAGCAGCCAAGATTTGTCGGGAGGGGGCGGTGAGCAGTTCTTC. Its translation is CASSQDLSGGGGEQFF.

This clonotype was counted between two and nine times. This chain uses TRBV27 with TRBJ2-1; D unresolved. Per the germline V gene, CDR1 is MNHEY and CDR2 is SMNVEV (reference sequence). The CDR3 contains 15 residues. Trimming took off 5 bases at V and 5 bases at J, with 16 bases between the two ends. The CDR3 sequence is CASSPGRIWDNEQFF. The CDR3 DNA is TGTGCCAGCAGTCCAGGACGGATCTGGGACAATGAGCAGTTCTTC.

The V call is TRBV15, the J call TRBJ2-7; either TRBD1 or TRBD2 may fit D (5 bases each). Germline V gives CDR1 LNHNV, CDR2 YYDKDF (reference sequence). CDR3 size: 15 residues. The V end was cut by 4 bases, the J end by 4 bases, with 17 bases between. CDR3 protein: CATSKGTLISYEQYV. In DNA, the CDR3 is TGTGCCACCAGCAAGGGGACCCTTATCTCTTACGAGCAGTACGTC.

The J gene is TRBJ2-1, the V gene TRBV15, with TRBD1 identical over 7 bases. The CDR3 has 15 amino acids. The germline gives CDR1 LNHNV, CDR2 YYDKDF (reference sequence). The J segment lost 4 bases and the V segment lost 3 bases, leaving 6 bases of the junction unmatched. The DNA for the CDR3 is TGTGCCACCAGCAGCCGGGACAGAGGGTACAATGAGCAGTTCTTC. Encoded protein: CATSSRDRGYNEQFF.

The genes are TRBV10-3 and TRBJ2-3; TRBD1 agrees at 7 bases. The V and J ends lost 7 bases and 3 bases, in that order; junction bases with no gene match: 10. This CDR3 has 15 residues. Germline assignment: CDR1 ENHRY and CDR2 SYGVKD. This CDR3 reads CAITTGTAVTDTQYF. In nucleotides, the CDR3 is TGTGCCATCACCACTGGGACAGCCGTTACAGATACGCAGTATTTT.

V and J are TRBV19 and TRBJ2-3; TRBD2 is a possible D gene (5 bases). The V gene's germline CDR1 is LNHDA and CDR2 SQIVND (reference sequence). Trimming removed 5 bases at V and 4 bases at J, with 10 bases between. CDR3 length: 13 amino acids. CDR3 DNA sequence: TGTGCCAGTAGTCCTCGGGGTGCAGATACGCAGTATTTT. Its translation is CASSPRGADTQYF.

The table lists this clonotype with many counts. In DNA form, the CDR3 reads TGTGCCAGCAGTTTAAGGTGGAGCTCCTACAATGAGCAGTTCTTC. Translated, it gives CASSLRWSSYNEQFF. The V call is TRBV27, the J call TRBJ2-1, with no clear D. Germline CDR1 reads MNHEY; CDR2 reads SMNVEV (reference sequence). V dropped 2 bases and J dropped 0 bases, with 8 bases sitting between them. The CDR3 spans 15 residues.

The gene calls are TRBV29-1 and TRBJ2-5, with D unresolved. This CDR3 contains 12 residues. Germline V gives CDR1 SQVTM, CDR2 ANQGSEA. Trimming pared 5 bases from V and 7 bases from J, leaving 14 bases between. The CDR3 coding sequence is TGCAGCGTTACGGCAGAAAAAGCGACCCAGTACTTC. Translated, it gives CSVTAEKATQYF.

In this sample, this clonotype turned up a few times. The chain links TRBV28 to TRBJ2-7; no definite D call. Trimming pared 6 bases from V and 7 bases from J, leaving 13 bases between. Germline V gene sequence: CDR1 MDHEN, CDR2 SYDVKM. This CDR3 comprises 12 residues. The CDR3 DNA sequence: TGTGCCAGCAGCTTAACCCCCCGTGAGCAGTACTTC. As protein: CASSLTPREQYF.

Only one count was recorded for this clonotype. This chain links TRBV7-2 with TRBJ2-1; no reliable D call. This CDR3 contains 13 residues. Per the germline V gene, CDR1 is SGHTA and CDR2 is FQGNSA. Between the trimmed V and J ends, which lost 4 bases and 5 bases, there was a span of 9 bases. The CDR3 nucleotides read TGTGCCAGCAGCTCCCCATTCAACAATGAGCAGTTCTTC. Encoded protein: CASSSPFNNEQFF.

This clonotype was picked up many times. The CDR3 sequence: CASTAYTGTQYF. DNA of the CDR3: TGTGCCAGCACCGCTTACACAGGAACGCAGTATTTT. This sequence joins TRBV12-3 or TRBV12-4 and TRBJ2-3; maybe TRBD1 (5 bases). V was pared by 7 bases and J by 9 bases, with 14 bases between. This CDR3 has 12 amino acids.

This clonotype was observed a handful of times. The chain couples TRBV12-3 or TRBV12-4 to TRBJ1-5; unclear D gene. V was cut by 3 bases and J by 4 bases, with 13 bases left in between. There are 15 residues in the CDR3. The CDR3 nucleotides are TGTGCCAGCAGTTTTAAGTCCGGGCTTAATCAGCCCCAGCATTTT. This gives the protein CASSFKSGLNQPQHF.

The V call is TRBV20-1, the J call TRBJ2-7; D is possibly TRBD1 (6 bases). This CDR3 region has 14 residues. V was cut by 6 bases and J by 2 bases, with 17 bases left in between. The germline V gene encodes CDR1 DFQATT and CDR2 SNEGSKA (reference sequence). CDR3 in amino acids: CSAIDRFPTYEQYF. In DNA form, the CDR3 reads TGCAGTGCCATTGACAGGTTCCCCACCTACGAGCAGTACTTC.

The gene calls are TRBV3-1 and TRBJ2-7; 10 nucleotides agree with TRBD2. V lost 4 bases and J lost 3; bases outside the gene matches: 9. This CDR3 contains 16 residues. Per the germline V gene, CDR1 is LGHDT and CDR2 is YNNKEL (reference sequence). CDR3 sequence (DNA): TGTGCCAGCAGCCCTGAAACTAGCGGGACTTTCTACGAGCAGTACTTC. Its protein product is CASSPETSGTFYEQYF.

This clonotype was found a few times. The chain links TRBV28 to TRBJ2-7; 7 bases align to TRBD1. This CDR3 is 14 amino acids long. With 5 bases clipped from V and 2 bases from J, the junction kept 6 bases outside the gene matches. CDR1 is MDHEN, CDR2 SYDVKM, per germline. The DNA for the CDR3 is TGTGCCAGCAGTCCAGATGGACAGGCCTACGAGCAGTACTTC. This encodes CASSPDGQAYEQYF.

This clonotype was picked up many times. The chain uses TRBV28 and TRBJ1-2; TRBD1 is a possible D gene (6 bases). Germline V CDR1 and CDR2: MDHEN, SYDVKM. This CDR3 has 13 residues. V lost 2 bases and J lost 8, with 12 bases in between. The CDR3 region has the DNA TGTGCCAGCAGTTTAAGGGGGGCGGAAGGCTACACCTTC. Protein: CASSLRGAEGYTF.

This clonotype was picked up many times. The CDR3 loop is CASSDRDEGPYEQYV. In DNA, the CDR3 is TGTGCCAGCAGCGACCGGGACGAGGGGCCCTACGAGCAGTACGTC. The gene calls are TRBV14 and TRBJ2-7; D possibly uses TRBD1 or TRBD2 (5 bases each). CDR1 is SGHDN, CDR2 FVKESK, per germline. CDR3 length: 15 amino acids. V shed 5 bases and J shed 2 bases, with 16 bases lying between them.

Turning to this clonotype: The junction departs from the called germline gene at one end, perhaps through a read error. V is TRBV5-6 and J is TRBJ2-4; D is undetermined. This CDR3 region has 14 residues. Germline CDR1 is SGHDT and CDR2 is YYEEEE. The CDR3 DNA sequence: TGTGCCAGCAGCTTGAGAACAAGCAAAAACAGTCAGTACTTC. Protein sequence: CASSLRTSKNSQYF. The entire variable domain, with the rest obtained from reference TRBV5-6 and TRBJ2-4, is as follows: DAGVTQSPTHLIKTRGQQVTLRCSPKSGHDTVSWYQQALGQGPQFIFQYYEEEERQRGNFPDRFSGHQFPNYSSELNVNALLLGDSALYLCASSLRTSKNSQYFGAGTRLSVL.

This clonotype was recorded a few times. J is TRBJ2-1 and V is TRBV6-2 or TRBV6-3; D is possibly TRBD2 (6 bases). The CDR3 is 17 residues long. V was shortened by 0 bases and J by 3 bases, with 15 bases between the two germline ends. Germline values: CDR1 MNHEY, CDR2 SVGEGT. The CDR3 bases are TGTGCCAGCAGTTACTCGATAGGGCGGACTAACTACAATGAGCAGTTCTTC. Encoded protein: CASSYSIGRTNYNEQFF.

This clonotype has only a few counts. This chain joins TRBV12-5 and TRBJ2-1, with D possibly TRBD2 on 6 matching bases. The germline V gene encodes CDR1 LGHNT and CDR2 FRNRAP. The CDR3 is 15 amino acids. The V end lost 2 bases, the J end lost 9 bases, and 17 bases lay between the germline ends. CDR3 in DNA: TGTGCTAGTGGTTTGAGCGCGACTAGTCCCGGTGAGCAGTTCTTC. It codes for CASGLSATSPGEQFF.